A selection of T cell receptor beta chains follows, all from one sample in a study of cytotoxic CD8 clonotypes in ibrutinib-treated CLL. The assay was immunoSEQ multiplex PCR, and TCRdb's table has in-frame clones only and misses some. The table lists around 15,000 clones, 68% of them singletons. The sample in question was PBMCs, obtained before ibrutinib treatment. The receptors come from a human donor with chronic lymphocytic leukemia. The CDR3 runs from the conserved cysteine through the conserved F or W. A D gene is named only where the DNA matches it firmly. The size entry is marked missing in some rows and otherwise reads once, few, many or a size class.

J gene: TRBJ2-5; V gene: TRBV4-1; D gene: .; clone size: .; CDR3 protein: CASSQEGTGRRGETQYF; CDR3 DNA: TGCGCCAGCAGCCAAGAGGGCACAGGGAGGCGAGGAGAGACCCAGTACTTC
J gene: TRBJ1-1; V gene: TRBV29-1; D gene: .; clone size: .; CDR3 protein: CSGEGGANTEAFF; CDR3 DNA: TGCAGCGGAGAGGGGGGGGCTAACACTGAAGCTTTCTTT
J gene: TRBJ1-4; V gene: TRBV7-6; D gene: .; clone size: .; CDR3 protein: CASSLDTGHRELFF; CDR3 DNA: TGTGCCAGCAGCTTAGATACGGGCCACCGGGAACTGTTTTTT
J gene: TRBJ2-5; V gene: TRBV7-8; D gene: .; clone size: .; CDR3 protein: CASSLVVAGNQETQYF; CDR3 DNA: TGTGCCAGCAGCTTAGTAGTCGCAGGGAACCAAGAGACCCAGTACTTC
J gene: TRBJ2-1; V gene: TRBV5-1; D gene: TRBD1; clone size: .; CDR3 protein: CASSLQDREQFF; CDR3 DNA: TGCGCCAGCAGCTTGCAAGACAGGGAACAGTTCTTC
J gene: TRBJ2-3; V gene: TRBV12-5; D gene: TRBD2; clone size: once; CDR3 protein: CASALPGRAQYF; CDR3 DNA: TGTGCTAGTGCCCTGCCGGGGAGGGCGCAGTATTTT
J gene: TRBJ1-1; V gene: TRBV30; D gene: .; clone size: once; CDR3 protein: CAWKVGTEAFF; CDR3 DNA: TGTGCCTGGAAGGTTGGCACTGAAGCTTTCTTT
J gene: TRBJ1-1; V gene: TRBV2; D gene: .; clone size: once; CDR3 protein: CASSEAERRNTEAFF; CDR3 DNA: TGTGCCAGCAGTGAAGCCGAACGGAGGAACACTGAAGCTTTCTTT
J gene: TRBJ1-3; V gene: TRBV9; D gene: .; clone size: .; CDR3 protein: CASSVVWGPGNTIYF; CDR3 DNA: TGTGCCAGCAGCGTAGTCTGGGGACCTGGAAACACCATATATTTT
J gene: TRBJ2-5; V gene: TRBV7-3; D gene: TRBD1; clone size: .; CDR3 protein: CASSLSGQGQETQYF; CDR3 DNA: TGTGCCAGCAGCTTATCGGGACAGGGGCAAGAGACCCAGTACTTC
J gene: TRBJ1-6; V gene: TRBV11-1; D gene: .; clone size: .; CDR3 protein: CASSFRTDSGNSPLHF; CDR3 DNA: TGTGCCAGCAGCTTTCGGACCGACTCGGGTAATTCACCCCTCCACTTT
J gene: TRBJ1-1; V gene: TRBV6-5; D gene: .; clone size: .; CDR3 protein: CASQERSGLNTEAFF; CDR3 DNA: TGTGCCAGCCAAGAAAGGTCAGGGTTGAACACTGAAGCTTTCTTT
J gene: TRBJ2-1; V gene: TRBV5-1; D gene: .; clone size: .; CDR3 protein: CASSLGVLSYNEQFF; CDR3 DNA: TGCGCCAGCAGCTTGGGCGTACTCTCCTACAATGAGCAGTTCTTC
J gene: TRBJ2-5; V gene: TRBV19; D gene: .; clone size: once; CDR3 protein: CASSIRLPGTQYF; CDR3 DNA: TGTGCCAGTAGTATACGGCTACCTGGGACCCAGTACTTC
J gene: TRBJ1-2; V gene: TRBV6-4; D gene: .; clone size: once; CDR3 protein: CASSEFRRGGCYGYTF; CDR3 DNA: TGTGCCAGCAGTGAGTTTCGGAGAGGGGGTTGCTATGGCTACACCTTC
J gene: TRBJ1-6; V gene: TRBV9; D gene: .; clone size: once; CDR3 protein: CASSVGDPYNSPLHF; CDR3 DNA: TGTGCCAGCAGCGTAGGAGACCCCTATAATTCACCCCTCCACTTT
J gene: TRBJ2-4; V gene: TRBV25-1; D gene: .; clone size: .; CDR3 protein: CASSEGQNIQYF; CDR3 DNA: TGTGCCAGCTCCGAGGGCCAAAACATTCAGTACTTC
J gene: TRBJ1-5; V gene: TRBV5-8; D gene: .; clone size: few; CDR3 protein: CASSLETVSNQPQHF; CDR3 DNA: TGTGCCAGCAGCTTGGAGACAGTCTCAAATCAGCCCCAGCATTTT
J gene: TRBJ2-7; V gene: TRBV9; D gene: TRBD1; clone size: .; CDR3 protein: CASSVAFPGQGYYEQYF; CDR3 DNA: TGTGCCAGCAGCGTAGCTTTCCCGGGACAGGGGTACTACGAGCAGTACTTC
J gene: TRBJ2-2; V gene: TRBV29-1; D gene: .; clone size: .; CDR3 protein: CSARENTGELFF; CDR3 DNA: TGCAGCGCGCGGGAGAACACCGGGGAGCTGTTTTTT
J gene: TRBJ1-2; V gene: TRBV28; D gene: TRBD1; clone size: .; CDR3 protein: CASTPGGTGSYGYTF; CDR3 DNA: TGTGCCAGCACCCCGGGCGGGACAGGGAGCTACGGCTACACCTTC
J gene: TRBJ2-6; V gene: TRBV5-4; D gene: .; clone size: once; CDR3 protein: CASSLGGKAGANVLTF; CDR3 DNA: TGTGCCAGCAGCTTGGGGGGGAAGGCTGGGGCCAACGTCCTGACTTTC
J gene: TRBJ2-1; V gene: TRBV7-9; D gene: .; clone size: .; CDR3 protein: CASSHPSGLGSPSNEQFF; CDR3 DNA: TGTGCCAGCAGCCACCCCTCGGGACTCGGGTCTCCAAGCAATGAGCAGTTCTTC
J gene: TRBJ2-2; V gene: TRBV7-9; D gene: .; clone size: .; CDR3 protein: CASSVRETGELFF; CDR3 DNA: TGTGCCAGCAGCGTCAGGGAGACCGGGGAGCTGTTTTTT
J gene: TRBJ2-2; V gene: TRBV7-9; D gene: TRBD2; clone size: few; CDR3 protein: CASSQGGQGELFF; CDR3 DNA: TGTGCCAGCAGCCAGGGAGGGCAGGGGGAGCTGTTTTTT
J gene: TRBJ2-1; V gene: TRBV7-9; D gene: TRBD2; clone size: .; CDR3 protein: CASSPFGGGYNEQFF; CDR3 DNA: TGTGCCAGCAGCCCCTTTGGCGGGGGGTACAATGAGCAGTTCTTC
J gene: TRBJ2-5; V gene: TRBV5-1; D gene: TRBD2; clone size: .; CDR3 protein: CASSLAGLAGQETQYF; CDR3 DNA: TGCGCCAGCAGCTTGGCTGGACTAGCGGGGCAAGAGACCCAGTACTTC
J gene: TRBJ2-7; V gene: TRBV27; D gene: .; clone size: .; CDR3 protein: CASSYTSTSIEQYF; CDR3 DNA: TGTGCCAGCAGCTATACCTCGACAAGTATCGAGCAGTACTTC
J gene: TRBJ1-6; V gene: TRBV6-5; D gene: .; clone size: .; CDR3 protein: CASSRDKTNSPLHF; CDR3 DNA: TGTGCCAGCAGCAGGGACAAAACCAATTCACCCCTCCACTTT
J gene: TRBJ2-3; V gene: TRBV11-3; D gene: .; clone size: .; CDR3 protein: CASSLGQADTQYF; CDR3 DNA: TGTGCCAGCAGCTTAGGACAGGCAGATACGCAGTATTTT
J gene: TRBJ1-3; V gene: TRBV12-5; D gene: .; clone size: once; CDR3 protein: CASGLEPPSSGNTIYF; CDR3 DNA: TGTGCTAGTGGTTTGGAACCACCGAGCTCTGGAAACACCATATATTTT
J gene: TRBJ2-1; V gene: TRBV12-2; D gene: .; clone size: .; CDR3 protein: CASSRGITPYNEQFF; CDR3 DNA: TGTGCCAGCAGCAGAGGGATAACTCCCTACAATGAGCAGTTCTTC
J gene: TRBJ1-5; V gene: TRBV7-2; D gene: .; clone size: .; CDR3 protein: CASSSDFSQPQHF; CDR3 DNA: TGTGCCAGCAGCTCGGATTTCTCACAGCCCCAGCATTTT
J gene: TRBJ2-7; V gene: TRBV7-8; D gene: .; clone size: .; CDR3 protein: CASSLGGPSSYEQYF; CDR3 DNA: TGTGCCAGCAGCTTAGGGGGACCGAGCTCCTACGAGCAGTACTTC
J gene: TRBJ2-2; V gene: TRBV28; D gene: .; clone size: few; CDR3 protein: CASSLGRLYGELFF; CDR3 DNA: TGTGCCAGCAGTTTAGGCAGACTGTACGGGGAGCTGTTTTTT
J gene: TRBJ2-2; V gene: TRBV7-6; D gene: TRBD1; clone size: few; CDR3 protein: CASSLAHGTGGHGELFF; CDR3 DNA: TGTGCCAGCAGCTTAGCGCACGGGACAGGGGGCCACGGGGAGCTGTTTTTT
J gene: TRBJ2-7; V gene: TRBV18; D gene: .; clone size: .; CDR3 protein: CASSPPSSYEQYF; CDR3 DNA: TGTGCCAGCTCACCACCATCGTCCTACGAGCAGTACTTC
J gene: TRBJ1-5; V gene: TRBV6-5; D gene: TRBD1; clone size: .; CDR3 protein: CASSSDRVAFRQPQHF; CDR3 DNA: TGTGCCAGCAGTTCCGACAGGGTCGCGTTCCGTCAGCCCCAGCATTTT
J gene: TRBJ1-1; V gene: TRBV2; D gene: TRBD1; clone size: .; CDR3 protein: CASTRDRGAEAFF; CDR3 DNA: TGTGCCAGCACCCGGGACAGGGGCGCTGAAGCTTTCTTT
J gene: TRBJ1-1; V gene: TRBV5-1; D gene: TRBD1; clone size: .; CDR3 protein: CASSLGGQGTVNTEAFF; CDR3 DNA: TGCGCCAGCAGCTTAGGGGGACAGGGGACCGTGAACACTGAAGCTTTCTTT
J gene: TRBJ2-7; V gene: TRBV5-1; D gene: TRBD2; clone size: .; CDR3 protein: CASSLGAGGPTLYEQYF; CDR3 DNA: TGCGCCAGCAGCTTGGGAGCGGGAGGCCCCACCCTCTACGAGCAGTACTTC
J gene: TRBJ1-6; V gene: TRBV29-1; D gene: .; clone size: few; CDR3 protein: CSAQDGGYNSPLHF; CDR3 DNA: TGCAGCGCTCAGGACGGAGGGTATAATTCACCCCTCCACTTT
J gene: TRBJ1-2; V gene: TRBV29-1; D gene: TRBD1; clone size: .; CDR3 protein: CSVGGQGVGGYTF; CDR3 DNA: TGCAGCGTTGGGGGACAGGGGGTCGGTGGCTACACCTTC
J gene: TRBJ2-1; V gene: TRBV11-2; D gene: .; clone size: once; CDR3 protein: CASSLTLRGDEQFF; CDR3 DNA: TGTGCCAGCAGCTTAACCCTCCGAGGGGATGAGCAGTTCTTC
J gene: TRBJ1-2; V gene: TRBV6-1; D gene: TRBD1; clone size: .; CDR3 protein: CASLRDRAYGYTF; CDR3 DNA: TGTGCCAGCCTTCGGGACAGGGCCTATGGCTACACCTTC
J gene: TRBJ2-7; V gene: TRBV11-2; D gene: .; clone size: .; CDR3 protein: CASSLDLGRKYEQYF; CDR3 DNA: TGTGCCAGCAGCTTAGATCTGGGGCGGAAATACGAGCAGTACTTC
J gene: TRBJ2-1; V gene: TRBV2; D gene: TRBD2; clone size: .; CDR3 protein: CASTEVAGGPGEQFF; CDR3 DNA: TGTGCCAGCACCGAGGTAGCGGGGGGGCCGGGTGAGCAGTTCTTC
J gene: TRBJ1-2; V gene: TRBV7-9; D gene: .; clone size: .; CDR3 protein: CASSQRGTEPRYGYTF; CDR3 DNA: TGTGCCAGCAGCCAACGCGGGACTGAGCCGCGCTATGGCTACACCTTC
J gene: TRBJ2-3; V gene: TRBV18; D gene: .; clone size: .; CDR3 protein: CASSVTIWDTQYF; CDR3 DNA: TGTGCCAGCTCGGTTACCATATGGGATACGCAGTATTTT
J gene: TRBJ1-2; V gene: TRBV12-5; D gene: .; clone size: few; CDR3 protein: CASGPTGNYGYTF; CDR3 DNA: TGTGCTAGTGGTCCGACAGGCAACTATGGCTACACCTTC
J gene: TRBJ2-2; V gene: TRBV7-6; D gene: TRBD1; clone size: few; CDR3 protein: CASSLAGQGYTGELFF; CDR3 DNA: TGTGCCAGCAGCCTAGCTGGACAGGGCTACACCGGGGAGCTGTTTTTT
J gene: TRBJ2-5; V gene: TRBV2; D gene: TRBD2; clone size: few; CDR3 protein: CASSEAGSGGVEETQYF; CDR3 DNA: TGTGCCAGCAGTGAAGCGGGTAGCGGGGGGGTGGAGGAGACCCAGTACTTC